This T cell receptor (beta chain) was sequenced in a study of T-cell reconstitution after alpha-beta-depleted transplantation in children (dated by TCRdb to about 2016). A note on the overall study: Using TCR repertoire profiling, the study followed T-cell immune reconstitution in a quantitative way in children after TCRalphabeta/CD19-depleted allogeneic hematopoietic cell transplantation.

CDR1 and CDR2, looked up from the germline V gene, are MGHRA and YSYEKL. V is pared back by 3 bases and J by 0 bases, with 11 bases lying between the germline termini. Including cysteine and phenylalanine, the CDR3 has 15 amino acids. Of all the DNA, just the CDR3 is kept, 45 bases in frame from base 1. The sample holds a few counts of this clonotype. The antigen this receptor binds is unknown. No base-level quality is on record; no much larger clone is a single base apart. Library preparation used PCR. Sequencing took place on an Illumina HiSeq 2500. TCR library preparation used molecular barcoding, with unique molecular identifiers applied to normalize quantification of the TCRbeta repertoire. Through fastp at Q25 and MiXCR, TCRdb rebuilt clones from the public reads, retaining in-frame beta chains. Each entry is one CDR3 protein sequence, shown with its most common DNA and genes. This sample is represented by some 220,000 distinct CDR3 sequences; roughly a tenth of them were singletons. The ten largest clones add up to over 5% of the sample.

The sequencing here drew on PBMCs from the stem cell graft donor, taken from the stem cell graft. The source of this sequence is a human donor who donated a stem cell graft to a child with acute lymphoblastic leukemia. This sequence uses TRBV4-1 and TRBJ1-1, with TRBD1 as a weak D call on 5 bases. For the CDR3, the sequence is CASSQTRGVNTEAFF. The DNA is as follows: TGCGCCAGCAGCCAGACCCGGGGGGTGAACACTGAAGCTTTCTTT.